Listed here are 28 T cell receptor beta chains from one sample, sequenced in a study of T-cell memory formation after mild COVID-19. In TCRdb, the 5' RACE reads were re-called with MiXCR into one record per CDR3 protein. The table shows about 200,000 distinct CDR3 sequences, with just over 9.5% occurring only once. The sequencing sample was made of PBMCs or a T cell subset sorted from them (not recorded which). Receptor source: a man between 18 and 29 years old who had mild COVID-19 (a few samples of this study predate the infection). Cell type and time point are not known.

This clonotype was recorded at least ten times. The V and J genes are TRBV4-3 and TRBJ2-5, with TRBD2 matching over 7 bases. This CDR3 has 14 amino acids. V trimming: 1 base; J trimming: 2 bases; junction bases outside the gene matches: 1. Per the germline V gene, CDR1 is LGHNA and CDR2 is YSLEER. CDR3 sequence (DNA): TGCGCCAGCAGCCAAGGGGGGGGACAAGAGACCCAGTACTTC. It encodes CASSQGGGQETQYF.

The CDR3 DNA reads as TGTGCCAGCAGCTTAAATTCCGGCGGGGGTTACAATGAGCAGTTCTTC. Translated, it gives CASSLNSGGGYNEQFF. The chain is built from TRBV7-2 and TRBJ2-1; 7 nucleotides match TRBD2. CDR3 length: 16 amino acids. Germline V CDR1 and CDR2: SGHTA, FQGNSA. J lost 4 bases, V lost 2 bases, and 8 bases had no gene match.

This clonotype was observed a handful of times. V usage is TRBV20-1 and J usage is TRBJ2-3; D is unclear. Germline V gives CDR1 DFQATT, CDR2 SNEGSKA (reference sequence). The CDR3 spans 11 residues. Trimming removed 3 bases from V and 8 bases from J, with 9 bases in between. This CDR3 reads CSASEVPTQYF. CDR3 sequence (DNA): TGCAGTGCTAGCGAGGTCCCTACGCAGTATTTT.

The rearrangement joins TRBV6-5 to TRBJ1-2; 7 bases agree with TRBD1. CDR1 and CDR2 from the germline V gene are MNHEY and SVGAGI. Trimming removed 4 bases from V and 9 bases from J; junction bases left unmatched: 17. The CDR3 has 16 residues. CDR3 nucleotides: TGTGCCAGCAGTTTTGGACAGGCCAAGGACCAGATAAGCTACACCTTC. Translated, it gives CASSFGQAKDQISYTF.

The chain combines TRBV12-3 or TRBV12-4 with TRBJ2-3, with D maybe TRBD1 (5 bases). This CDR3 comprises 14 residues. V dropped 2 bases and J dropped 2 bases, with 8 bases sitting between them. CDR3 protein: CASSLRGFTDTQYF. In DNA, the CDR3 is TGTGCCAGCAGTTTAAGGGGTTTCACAGATACGCAGTATTTT.

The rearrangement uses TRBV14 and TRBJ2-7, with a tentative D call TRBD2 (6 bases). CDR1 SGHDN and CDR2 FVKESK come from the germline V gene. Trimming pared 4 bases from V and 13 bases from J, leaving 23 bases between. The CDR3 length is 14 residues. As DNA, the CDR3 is TGTGCCAGCAGCCCCCGGGGTAGCGGCCTGATAAGATACTTC. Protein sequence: CASSPRGSGLIRYF.

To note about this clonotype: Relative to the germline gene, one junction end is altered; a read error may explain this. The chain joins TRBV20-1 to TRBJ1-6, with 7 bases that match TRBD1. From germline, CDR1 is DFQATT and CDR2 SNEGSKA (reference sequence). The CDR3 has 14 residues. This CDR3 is CSARAGTDNSPLHF. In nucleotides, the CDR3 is TGCAGTGCCAGAGCCGGGACAGATAATTCACCCCTCCACTTT.

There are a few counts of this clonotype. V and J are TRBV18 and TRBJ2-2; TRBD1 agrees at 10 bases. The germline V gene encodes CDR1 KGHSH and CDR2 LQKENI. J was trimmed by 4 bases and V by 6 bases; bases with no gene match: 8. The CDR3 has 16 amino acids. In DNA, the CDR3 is TGTGCCAGCTCCCAGACTGGGACAGGGGTCACCGGGGAGCTGTTTTTT. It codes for CASSQTGTGVTGELFF. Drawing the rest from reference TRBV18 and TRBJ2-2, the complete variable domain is NAGVMQNPRHLVRRRGQEARLRCSPMKGHSHVYWYRQLPEEGLKFMVYLQKENIIDESGMPKERFSAEFPKEGPSILRIQQVVRGDSAAYFCASSQTGTGVTGELFFGEGSRLTVL.

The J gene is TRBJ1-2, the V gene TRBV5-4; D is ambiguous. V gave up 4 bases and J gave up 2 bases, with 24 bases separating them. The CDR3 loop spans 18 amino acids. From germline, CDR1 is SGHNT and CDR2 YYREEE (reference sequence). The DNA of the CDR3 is TGTGCCAGCAGCCAAGATGGATCGGCCCCGCAAGGCAACTATGGCTACACCTTC. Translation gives CASSQDGSAPQGNYGYTF.

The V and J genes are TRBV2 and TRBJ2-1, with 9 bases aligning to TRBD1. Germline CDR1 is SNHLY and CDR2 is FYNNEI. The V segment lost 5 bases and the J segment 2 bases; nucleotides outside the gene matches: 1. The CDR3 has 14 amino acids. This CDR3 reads CASSWDRAYNEQFF. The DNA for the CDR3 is TGTGCCAGCAGTTGGGACAGGGCCTACAATGAGCAGTTCTTC.

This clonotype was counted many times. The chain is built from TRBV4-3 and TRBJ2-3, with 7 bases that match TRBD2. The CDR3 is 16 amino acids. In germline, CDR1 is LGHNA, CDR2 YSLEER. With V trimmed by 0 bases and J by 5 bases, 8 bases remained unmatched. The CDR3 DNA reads TGCGCCAGCAGCCAAGATCACCGGACTAGGGAAGATACGCAGTATTTT. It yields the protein CASSQDHRTREDTQYF.

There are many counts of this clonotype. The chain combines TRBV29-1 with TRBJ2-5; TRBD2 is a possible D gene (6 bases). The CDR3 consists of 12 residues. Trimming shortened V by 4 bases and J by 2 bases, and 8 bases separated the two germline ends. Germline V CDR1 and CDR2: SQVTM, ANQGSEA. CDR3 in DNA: TGCAGCGTTGCGGGACTGCAAGAGACCCAGTACTTC. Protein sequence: CSVAGLQETQYF.

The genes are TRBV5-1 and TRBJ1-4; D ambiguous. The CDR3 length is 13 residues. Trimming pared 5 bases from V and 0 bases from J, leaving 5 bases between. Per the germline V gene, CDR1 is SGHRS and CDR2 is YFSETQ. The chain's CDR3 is CASRRATNEKLFF. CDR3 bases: TGCGCCAGCAGACGAGCAACTAATGAAAAACTGTTTTTT.

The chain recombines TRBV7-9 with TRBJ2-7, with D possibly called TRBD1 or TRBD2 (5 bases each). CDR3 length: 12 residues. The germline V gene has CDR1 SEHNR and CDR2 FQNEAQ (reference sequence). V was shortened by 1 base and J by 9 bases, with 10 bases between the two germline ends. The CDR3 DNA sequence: TGTGCCAGCAGCTTAGAGTCGGGACGGCAGTACTTC. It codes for CASSLESGRQYF. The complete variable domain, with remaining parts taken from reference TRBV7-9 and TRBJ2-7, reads DTGVSQNPRHKITKRGQNVTFRCDPISEHNRLYWYRQTLGQGPEFLTYFQNEAQLEKSRLLSDRFSAERPKGSFSTLEIQRTEQGDSAMYLCASSLESGRQYFGPGTRLTVT.

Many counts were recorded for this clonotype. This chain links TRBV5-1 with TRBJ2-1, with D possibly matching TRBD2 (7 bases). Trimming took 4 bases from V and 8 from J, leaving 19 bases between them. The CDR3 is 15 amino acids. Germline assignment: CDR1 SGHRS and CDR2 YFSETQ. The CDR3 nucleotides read TGCGCCAGCAGCCCCTGGAGGGGGGGCCGACATGAGCAGTTCTTC. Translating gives CASSPWRGGRHEQFF.

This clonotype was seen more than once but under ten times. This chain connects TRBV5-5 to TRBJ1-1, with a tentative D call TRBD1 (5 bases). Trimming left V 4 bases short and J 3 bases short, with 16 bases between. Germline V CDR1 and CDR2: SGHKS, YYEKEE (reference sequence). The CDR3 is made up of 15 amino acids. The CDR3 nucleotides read TGTGCCAGCAGCCAGGGACCCGGAATGGACACTGAAGCTTTCTTT. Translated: CASSQGPGMDTEAFF.

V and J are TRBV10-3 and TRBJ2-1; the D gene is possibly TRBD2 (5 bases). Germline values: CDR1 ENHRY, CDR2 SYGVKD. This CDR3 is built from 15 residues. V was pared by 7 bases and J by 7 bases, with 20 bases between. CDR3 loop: CAITREGRSRNEQFF. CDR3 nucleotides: TGTGCCATCACCAGAGAAGGGAGAAGTAGAAATGAGCAGTTCTTC.

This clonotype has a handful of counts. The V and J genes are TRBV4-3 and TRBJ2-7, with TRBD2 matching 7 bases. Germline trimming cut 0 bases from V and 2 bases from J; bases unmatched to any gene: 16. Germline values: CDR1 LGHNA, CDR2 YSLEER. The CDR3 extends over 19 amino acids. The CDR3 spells CASSQEGIAGGFLPYEQYF. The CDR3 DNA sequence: TGCGCCAGCAGCCAAGAAGGAATCGCCGGGGGGTTCCTTCCCTACGAGCAGTACTTC.

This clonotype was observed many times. CDR3 protein: CASSQAHRGRNTGELFF. CDR3 in DNA: TGCGCCAGCAGCCAAGCCCACAGGGGAAGGAACACCGGGGAGCTGTTTTTT. V usage is TRBV4-1 and J usage is TRBJ2-2; TRBD1 aligns across 7 bases. CDR3 length equals 17 residues. Germline trimming cut 1 base from V and 1 base from J; bases unmatched to any gene: 6. Germline-derived CDR1 and CDR2 are MGHRA and YSYEKL.

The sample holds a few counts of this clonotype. The CDR3 nucleotides read TGCAGTGCTAGTTCCAGCGGGTTCGGCTACACCTTC. This translates into CSASSSGFGYTF. The rearrangement uses TRBV20-1 and TRBJ1-2, with unresolved D. CDR3 size: 12 residues. Per the germline V gene, CDR1 is DFQATT and CDR2 is SNEGSKA (reference sequence). Trimming left V 3 bases short and J 8 bases short, with 13 bases between.

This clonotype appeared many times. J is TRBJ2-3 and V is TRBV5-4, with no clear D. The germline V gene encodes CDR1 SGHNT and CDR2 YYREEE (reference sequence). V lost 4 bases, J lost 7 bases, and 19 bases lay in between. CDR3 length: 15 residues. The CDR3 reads CASSPTILKTNTQYF. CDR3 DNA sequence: TGTGCCAGCAGCCCGACCATTCTGAAAACGAATACGCAGTATTTT.

The CDR3 nucleotides read TGTGCCAGCAGCTCACAGGGGGTGGATCAGCCCCAGCATTTT. Amino acids: CASSSQGVDQPQHF. The chain joins TRBV7-2 to TRBJ1-5, with TRBD1 matching 8 bases. CDR3 length: 14 amino acids. V gave up 4 bases and J gave up 5 bases; unmatched junction bases: 4. Per the germline V gene, CDR1 is SGHTA and CDR2 is FQGNSA. Complete variable domain (other parts from reference TRBV7-2 and TRBJ1-5): GAGVSQSPSNKVTEKGKDVELRCDPISGHTALYWYRQSLGQGLEFLIYFQGNSAPDKSGLPSDRFSAERTGGSVSTLTIQRTQQEDSAVYLCASSSQGVDQPQHFGDGTRLSIL.

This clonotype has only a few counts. CDR3 loop: CASSPGQGTPGYTF. Here the CDR3 DNA reads TGCGCCAGCAGCCCAGGACAGGGAACCCCTGGCTACACCTTC. This chain connects TRBV5-1 to TRBJ1-2, with 8 bases matching TRBD1. The germline V gene encodes CDR1 SGHRS and CDR2 YFSETQ. The CDR3 length is 14 residues. After removal of 4 bases from V and 7 bases from J, the junction contained 9 bases not matched to a gene.

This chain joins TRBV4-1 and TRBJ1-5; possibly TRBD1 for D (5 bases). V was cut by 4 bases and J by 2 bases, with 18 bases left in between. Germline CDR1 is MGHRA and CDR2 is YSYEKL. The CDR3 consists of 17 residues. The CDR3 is CASSRTGVRGGNQPQHF. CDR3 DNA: TGCGCCAGCAGCCGGACGGGGGTTAGAGGGGGCAATCAGCCCCAGCATTTT.

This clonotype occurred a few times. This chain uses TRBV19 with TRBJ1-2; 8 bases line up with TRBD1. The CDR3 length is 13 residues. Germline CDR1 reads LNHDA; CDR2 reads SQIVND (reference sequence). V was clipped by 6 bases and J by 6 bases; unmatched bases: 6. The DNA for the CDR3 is TGTGCCAGTAGACCCGGACAGGGAGATGGCTACACCTTC. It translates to CASRPGQGDGYTF.

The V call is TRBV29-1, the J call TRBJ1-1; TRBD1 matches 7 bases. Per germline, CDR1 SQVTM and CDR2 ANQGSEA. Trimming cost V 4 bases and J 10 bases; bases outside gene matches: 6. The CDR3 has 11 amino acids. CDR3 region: CSVGRQGGAFF. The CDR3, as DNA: TGCAGCGTTGGGAGACAGGGAGGAGCTTTCTTT.

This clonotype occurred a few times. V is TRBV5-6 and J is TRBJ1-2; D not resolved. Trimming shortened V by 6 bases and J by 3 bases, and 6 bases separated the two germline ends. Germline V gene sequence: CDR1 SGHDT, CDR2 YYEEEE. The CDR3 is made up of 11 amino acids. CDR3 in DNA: TGTGCCAGCAAACGGGACTATGGCTACACCTTC. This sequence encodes CASKRDYGYTF.

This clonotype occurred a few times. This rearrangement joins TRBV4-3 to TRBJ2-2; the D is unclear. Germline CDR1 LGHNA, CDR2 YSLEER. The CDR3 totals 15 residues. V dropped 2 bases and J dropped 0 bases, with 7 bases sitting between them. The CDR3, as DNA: TGCGCCAGCAGCCAACAGGCCGCGAACACCGGGGAGCTGTTTTTT. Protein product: CASSQQAANTGELFF.